The following is a TCR beta chain sequence with its context. Its matching antigen is unknown. The CDR3 runs 14 residues. CDR1 SGHRS and CDR2 YFSETQ come from the germline V gene. The V and J ends lost 4 bases and 3 bases respectively, with 13 bases between them. The sample is drawn from a study of beta chain features in type 1 diabetes. The study, taken as a whole, reports: It was among patients, rather than healthy donors, that naive, central memory and Treg TCRB repertoires appeared more similar. Type 1 diabetes patients had moderately but significantly shorter TCRB CDR3s in all four CD4+ subsets.

As every portion of the isolated RNA was reverse transcribed, the sequencing read expressed TCRB transcripts. The protocol was immunoSEQ multiplex PCR, while the TCRdb copy is restricted to in-frame clones and leaves out a portion. The sample consists of about 270,000 clones, 14% of them appearing once. The chain links TRBV5-1 to TRBJ2-5, with D unclear. The sequenced material came from naive CD4+ T cells from blood. The receptor's source is a man aged 25 to 40 with type 1 diabetes. CDR3 protein: CASSRGEVEETQYF. The CDR3 region has the DNA TGCGCCAGCAGCCGCGGAGAAGTTGAAGAGACCCAGTACTTC.